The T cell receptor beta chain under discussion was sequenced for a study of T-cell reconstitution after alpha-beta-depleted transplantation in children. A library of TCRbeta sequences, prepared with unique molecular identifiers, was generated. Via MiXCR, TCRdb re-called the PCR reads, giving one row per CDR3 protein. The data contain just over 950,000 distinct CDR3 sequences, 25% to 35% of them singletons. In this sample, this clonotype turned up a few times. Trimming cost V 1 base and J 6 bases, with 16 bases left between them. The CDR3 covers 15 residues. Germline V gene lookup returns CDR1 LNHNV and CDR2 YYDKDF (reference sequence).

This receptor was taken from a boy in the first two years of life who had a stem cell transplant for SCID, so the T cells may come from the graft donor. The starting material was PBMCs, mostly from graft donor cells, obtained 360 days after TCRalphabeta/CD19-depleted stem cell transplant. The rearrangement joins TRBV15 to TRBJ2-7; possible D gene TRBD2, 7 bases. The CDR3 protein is CATSRGYKGEGEQYF. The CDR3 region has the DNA TGTGCCACCAGCAGAGGCTACAAGGGGGAGGGCGAGCAGTACTTC.